What follows is one T cell receptor beta chain and its context. Its matching antigen is unknown. The data were obtained in a study of T cells in Graves' hyperthyroidism and ophthalmopathy. General observations from the study: Stable hyperthyroidism was told apart from ophthalmopathy by a model built on 13 V-J features.

Authors of the study amplified TCR beta CDR3 regions from RNA transcripts. First-round RT-PCR with HTBI primers amplified the TCR CDR3 region. TCRdb called the multiplex PCR reads again in MiXCR, with one record for every CDR3 protein. The profile covers a few hundred thousand distinct CDR3 sequences, with about 15% appearing a single time and 32% taken by the ten largest. The CDR3 sequence is 12 residues long. Germline V gives CDR1 LGHDT, CDR2 YNNKEL (reference sequence). What was sequenced was blood. The clonotype comes from a woman in her twenties or thirties with Graves' hyperthyroidism. V gene TRBV3-1 combines with J gene TRBJ2-7; D not resolved. The J call is doubtful: the DNA matches TRBJ2-1 better. This chain's CDR3 is CASSQDTYEQFF. CDR3 coding DNA: TGTGCCAGCAGCCAAGACACCTACGAGCAGTTCTTC.